This T cell receptor beta chain comes out of a study of sequential checkpoint blockade in melanoma. Study summary: Randomization was 1:1 between first-line nivolumab→ipilimumab and ipilimumab→nivolumab. Both treatment sequences were followed by maintenance nivolumab.

Specified treatment: randomized to nivolumab then ipilimumab (arm A) or the reverse (arm B). This table comes from immunoSEQ multiplex PCR, and its TCRdb copy is limited to in-frame clones, with some not included. The table shows under 20,000 clones, with around four fifths occurring only once. The CDR3 consists of 13 residues. CDR1 is MGHRA and CDR2 is YSYEKL in the germline V gene. V was pared by 6 bases and J by 7 bases, with 9 bases of the junction left unmatched. The TCR originated in a human donor with melanoma. The gene calls are TRBV4-1 and TRBJ2-7; TRBD1 matches at 7 bases. This material consisted of CD8+ T cells sorted from blood (inferred from file names), taken from a patient given nivolumab and ipilimumab in sequence. The CDR3 protein is CASSSGQLLEQYF. For the CDR3, the DNA is TGCGCCAGCAGTTCGGGACAGCTCTTAGAGCAGTACTTC.